This T cell receptor beta chain comes out of a study of shared clonotypes between healthy human individuals (dated by TCRdb to about 2020). Notes on the research overall: The cohort comprised two women and three men aged 18 to 49 years. Each donor's leukapheresis produced roughly between about 0.8 and 8.9 billion PBMCs. Libraries were prepared and TCR repertoires were sequenced by different laboratories using diverse techniques, in order to increase sequencing depth and limit assay-specific biases. Blood TCR repertoires of roughly 5 healthy adults were deeply sequenced to estimate repertoire size and the extent of clonotype sharing between individuals. For each donor, three plates each were used for CD4 naive and CD4 memory, two plates were used for CD8 naive, and one plate was used for CD8 memory. Findings and caveats that apply to the study as a whole: Clonotypes shared by all four sorted-subset donors showed higher generation probabilities than non-shared clonotypes. Sampling was restricted to blood, and TCR repertoires in tissues likely differ from the TCR repertoires found in blood. Rarefaction of sorted-subset datasets indicated incomplete sequencing despite the large sequencing depth. When a handful of donors were compared, the shared fraction of clonotypes was around 5% for naive CD4, less than 4% for naive CD8, 2.3% for memory CD4, and roughly 0.4% for memory CD8. Estimated clonotype richness was generally larger for naive than for memory subsets. The small number of donors limited the genetic and exposure-history diversity represented. Based on pairwise subsampling, the degree of clonotype sharing among donors was expected to be affected by sequencing depth.

TCR CDR3 regions were amplified from genomic DNA by multiplex PCR using the deep immunoSEQ assay. For each cell subset, the extracted genomic DNA was distributed evenly across all wells of several immunoSEQ 96-well plates, and each plate served as one replicate. Each replicate PCR for sorted subsets received around 200 ng genomic DNA, equal to some 32,000 T cell genomes. The purified libraries were quantified using a Qubit 3.0 fluorometer, sized with a Bioanalyzer 2100, and then quantified again using the KAPA Library Quantification kit. A separate single-read 150-cycle Illumina NextSeq 550 flow cell was used to sequence each immunoSEQ 96-well plate. Concerning the study's data processing: Because the immunoSEQ output held only junctional sequences and lacked quality scores, the filtering could not match the filtering applied to full-length reads. To assign V/J genes and CDR3, sequences were annotated using PyIR, a Python wrapper for IgBLAST v1.9, with IMGT germline references. Reads were removed for weak V/J assignments (E-value above 1e-6), missing CDR3, stop codons, out-of-frame junctions, or ambiguous translated residues. V3J clonotypes were defined as sequences sharing the same inferred V gene, J gene, and CDR3 amino acid sequence. The percentage overlap between two repertoires was calculated by dividing the number of shared unique clonotypes by the size of the smaller repertoire. Richness of each repertoire was evaluated using RTK rarefaction, the Chao1 estimator, and Recon v2.1 estimates of unobserved clonotypes. For all TCRbeta clonotypes obtained by the gDNA method from four donors, generation probabilities were computed with OLGA. Here the immuneACCESS table is served through TCRdb, limited to in-frame sequences with V and J called. Missing clones are a known gap in these copies; in checked studies unresolved V genes cover under half, and the rest lacks a known reason. The DNA gave D and trimming, while V, J and clone size come from that table. For this sample the table gives more than 2 million clones, of which approximately 94% were detected only once. The ten biggest clones cover more than 0.95% of the sample.

Based on the germline V gene, the CDR1 and CDR2 sequences are MDHEN and SYDVKM. Cut back by 7 bases and 4 bases, the V and J ends lie 14 bases apart. The CDR3 covers 14 residues, taking in both the cysteine and the phenylalanine. CDR3 DNA only is kept here, 42 bases in frame from base 1. About this clone: Its antigen target is currently unknown. There are no base qualities to consult, and no much larger clone falls within one base.

For the CD8 naive samples, CD45RO-negative cells were positively selected for CCR7, yielding a CD45RA+CCR7+ population from which TemRA cells were excluded. The donors were healthy, HIV-negative adults who had no recently reported acute infections or vaccinations. Every donor was a Caucasian adult living in Nashville, Tennessee, USA. After blood collection by leukapheresis, PBMCs were isolated using Ficoll-Histopaque density gradient centrifugation and then cryopreserved in the vapor phase of liquid nitrogen. Analytical flow cytometry was used to check the purity and quantity of each magnetically sorted T cell population. Genomic DNA was isolated from every sorted fraction and measured by UV absorbance on a Nanodrop 2000c.

The origin of this receptor is a man between 18 and 29 years old in good health. The sample consisted of naive CD8+ T cells sorted from blood. According to the study, the label for this sample's cell subset or site signals: CD45RA+CCR7+. The chain was built from TRBV28 and TRBJ2-1, and possibly TRBD2, on 5 matching bases. At the DNA level, the sequence is TGTGCCAGCACCTTCAGCGGACCATACAATGAGCAGTTCTTC. This sequence encodes CASTFSGPYNEQFF.